These 8 T cell receptor beta chains were all obtained from the same sample, sequenced in a study of blood T cell repertoires in COVID-19. Libraries were prepared by immunoSEQ multiplex PCR; TCRdb keeps only in-frame clonotypes and omits some of them. The data hold roughly 100,000 clones, with around 90% observed a single time. Sequenced sample: peripheral blood. The origin of the receptors is a man younger than 35 with acute or convalescent COVID-19.

V gene TRBV6-4 combines with J gene TRBJ1-2, with D possibly TRBD1 on 6 matching bases. In germline, CDR1 is MRHNA, CDR2 SNTAGT. V was cut by 5 bases and J by 3 bases, with 25 bases left in between. The CDR3 length is 18 residues. CDR3 sequence reads: CASSPRGGSGRKHYGYTF. DNA of the CDR3: TGTGCCAGCAGTCCAAGGGGGGGCTCTGGGAGGAAGCACTATGGCTACACCTTC.

The CDR3 loop reads CASSVAVAGRTGGSYNEQFF. Written as DNA, the CDR3 is TGTGCCAGCAGCGTAGCCGTAGCGGGAAGAACGGGTGGGTCCTACAATGAGCAGTTCTTC. This chain joins TRBV9 and TRBJ2-1; TRBD2 matches 8 bases. Unmatched junction bases numbered 15, after V lost 0 bases and J lost 1 base. Germline lookup yields CDR1 SGDLS and CDR2 YYNGEE. CDR3 length equals 20 residues.

V gene TRBV29-1 combines with J gene TRBJ2-3; D uncertain. This CDR3 has 12 amino acids. The V end was cut by 8 bases, the J end by 5 bases, with 14 bases between. Germline CDR1 and CDR2: SQVTM and ANQGSEA. For the CDR3, the DNA is TGCAGCATTCGAGCTATTCTAGATACGCAGTATTTT. It yields the protein CSIRAILDTQYF.

This clone showed up just once. DNA for the CDR3: TGTGCCACCAGCAGAGAACCAGGGCTCAGCACTGAAGCTTTCTTT. It is translated as CATSREPGLSTEAFF. This chain uses TRBV15 with TRBJ1-1; D perhaps matches TRBD1 (5 bases). This CDR3 contains 15 residues. Trimming left V 0 bases short and J 4 bases short, with 12 bases between. CDR1 and CDR2 (germline): LNHNV, YYDKDF (reference sequence).

The V and J genes are TRBV11-2 and TRBJ1-4; D call uncertain. Germline lookup yields CDR1 SGHAT and CDR2 FQNNGV. This CDR3 region has 15 residues. The V gene lost 1 base and the J gene lost 5 bases, with 11 bases spanning the gap. For the CDR3, the DNA is TGTGCCAGCAGCTTAGGGGCAGTGCTAAATGAAAAACTGTTTTTT. It is translated as CASSLGAVLNEKLFF.

The V and J genes are TRBV18 and TRBJ1-5; D uncertain. V lost 6 bases to trimming and J lost 12 bases, with 18 bases between them. Germline loops: CDR1 KGHSH, CDR2 LQKENI. This CDR3 region has 13 residues. The CDR3 spells CASSHDRGSLQHF. The CDR3 DNA reads as TGTGCCAGCTCCCACGACCGCGGCTCGCTCCAGCATTTT.

This chain joins TRBV19 and TRBJ1-2, with 7 bases aligning to TRBD1. CDR3 size: 15 residues. Per germline, CDR1 LNHDA and CDR2 SQIVND (reference sequence). Germline trimming cut 5 bases from V and 4 bases from J; bases unmatched to any gene: 10. CDR3 loop: CASSFRTGPIYGYTF. In DNA form, the CDR3 reads TGTGCCAGTAGTTTTCGGACAGGACCTATCTATGGCTACACCTTC.

This sequence joins TRBV6-6 and TRBJ2-2; 7 bases map to TRBD1. V lost 5 bases and J lost 4; bases outside the gene matches: 13. Per the germline V gene, CDR1 is MNHNY and CDR2 is SVGAGI (reference sequence). The CDR3 contains 17 residues. The CDR3 is CASSRRAMQGVTGELFF. The CDR3 bases are TGTGCCAGCAGTCGGCGAGCGATGCAGGGGGTCACCGGGGAGCTGTTTTTT.